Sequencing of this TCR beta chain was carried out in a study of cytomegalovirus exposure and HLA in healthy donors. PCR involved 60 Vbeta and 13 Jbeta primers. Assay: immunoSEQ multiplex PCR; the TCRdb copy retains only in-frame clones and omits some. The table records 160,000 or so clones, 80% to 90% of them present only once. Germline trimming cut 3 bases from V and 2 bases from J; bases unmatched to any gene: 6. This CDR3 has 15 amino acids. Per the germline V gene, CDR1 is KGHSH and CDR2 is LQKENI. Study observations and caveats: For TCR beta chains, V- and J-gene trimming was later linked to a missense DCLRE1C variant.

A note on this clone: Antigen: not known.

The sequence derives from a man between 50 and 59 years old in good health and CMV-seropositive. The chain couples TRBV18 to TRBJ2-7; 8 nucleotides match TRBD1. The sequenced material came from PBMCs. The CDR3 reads CASSPETGVTYEQYF. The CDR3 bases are TGTGCCAGCTCACCCGAGACAGGGGTAACCTACGAGCAGTACTTC.